The 18 T cell receptor beta chains presented below share a single source sample, sequenced in a study of T cells in Graves' hyperthyroidism and ophthalmopathy. Authors of the study amplified TCR beta CDR3 regions from RNA transcripts. The HTBI primer set served for first-round RT-PCR of the TCR CDR3. TCRdb processed the multiplex PCR reads anew with MiXCR; each CDR3 protein has one entry. The profile shows some 600,000 distinct CDR3 sequences, roughly 14% of them singletons. The sequenced material came from blood. Receptor source: a woman in her twenties or thirties with Graves' hyperthyroidism that later progressed to Graves' ophthalmopathy.

This clonotype was detected ten times or more. The V call is TRBV28, the J call TRBJ2-3; 8 bases line up with TRBD2. The ends lost 3 bases at V and 1 base at J; junction bases unmatched: 12. Germline V gene lookup returns CDR1 MDHEN and CDR2 SYDVKM. The CDR3 has 18 residues. As DNA, the CDR3 is TGTGCCAGCAGTTTCCTTATGGCGGGAGGACTGGGCACAGATACGCAGTATTTT. Translated, it gives CASSFLMAGGLGTDTQYF. The entire variable domain, with the rest obtained from reference TRBV28 and TRBJ2-3, is as follows: DVKVTQSSRYLVKRTGEKVFLECVQDMDHENMFWYRQDPGLGLRLIYFSYDVKMKEKGDIPEGYSVSREKKERFSLILESASTNQTSMYLCASSFLMAGGLGTDTQYFGPGTRLTVL.

This clonotype was seen many times. V usage is TRBV2 and J usage is TRBJ2-2; 8 positions match TRBD1. Germline V CDR1 and CDR2: SNHLY, FYNNEI. The CDR3 sequence is 15 residues long. J gave up 4 bases and V 5 bases, and 6 bases lay outside the gene matches. CDR3 nucleotide sequence: TGTGCCAGCAGTTCAGACAGGGGTGGCACCGGGGAGCTGTTTTTT. The encoded protein is CASSSDRGGTGELFF.

This clonotype occurred a few times. J is TRBJ2-7 and V is TRBV9, with a weak D call TRBD1 (6 bases). Trimming removed 5 bases from V and 2 bases from J, with 11 bases in between. Germline-derived CDR1 and CDR2 are SGDLS and YYNGEE. The CDR3 runs 13 residues. The CDR3 nucleotides are TGTGCCAGCAGACAGGGAAAAACCTACGAGCAGTACTTC. Its protein is CASRQGKTYEQYF.

Ten or more counts support this clonotype. The CDR3 region is CASSPGLVDTQYF. Written as DNA, the CDR3 is TGTGCCAGCAGTCCGGGACTGGTAGATACGCAGTATTTT. J is TRBJ2-3 and V is TRBV2; perhaps TRBD2 as D (6 bases). The CDR3 loop spans 13 amino acids. The V end lost 5 bases, the J end lost 5 bases, and 11 bases lay between the germline ends. The germline CDR1 and CDR2 sequences are SNHLY and FYNNEI.

This clonotype was recorded a few times. The rearrangement links TRBV4-1 to TRBJ1-1; possible D gene TRBD1, 5 bases. Between the trimmed V and J ends, which lost 4 bases and 5 bases, there was a span of 20 bases. The CDR3 is 16 amino acids. Germline CDR1 and CDR2: MGHRA and YSYEKL. CDR3 region: CASSPRGPSGGTEAFF. The CDR3 bases are TGCGCCAGCAGCCCTCGCGGGCCCTCGGGGGGAACTGAAGCTTTCTTT.

V is TRBV4-1 and J is TRBJ1-1, with D possibly TRBD1 on 6 matching bases. Per germline, CDR1 MGHRA and CDR2 YSYEKL. The CDR3 has 13 amino acids. V lost 3 bases and J 5 bases, leaving 10 bases between the germline ends. The DNA of the CDR3 is TGCGCCAGCAGCCAGGAAACAGGGACTGAAGCTTTCTTT. Translated: CASSQETGTEAFF.

The sample holds a few counts of this clonotype. This chain connects TRBV27 to TRBJ1-5; 10 bases are a match to TRBD1. V was clipped by 5 bases and J by 6 bases; unmatched bases: 7. The CDR3 contains 15 residues. Germline CDR1 is MNHEY and CDR2 is SMNVEV (reference sequence). Written as DNA, the CDR3 is TGTGCCAGCAGTCCCGGACAGGGGGTCGGTCAGCCCCAGCATTTT. Protein product: CASSPGQGVGQPQHF.

This clonotype was seen a few times. V is TRBV29-1 and J is TRBJ1-2, with D perhaps matching TRBD1 (6 bases). Between the trimmed V and J ends, which lost 8 bases and 6 bases, there was a span of 19 bases. This CDR3 is built from 13 residues. CDR1 and CDR2 (germline): SQVTM, ANQGSEA. The CDR3 sequence is CSFRNLGGDGYTF. The CDR3 DNA is TGCAGCTTCCGGAACCTAGGGGGGGATGGCTACACCTTC.

This clonotype was recorded many times. CDR3 in amino acids: CASQSLNTEAFF. The CDR3 DNA follows: TGTGCCAGCCAGAGCCTGAACACTGAAGCTTTCTTT. This chain joins TRBV19 and TRBJ1-1; no reliable D call. CDR1 and CDR2 from the germline V gene are LNHDA and SQIVND (reference sequence). V gave up 9 bases and J gave up 0 bases, with 8 bases separating them. CDR3 size: 12 residues.

This clonotype was detected a few times. V gene TRBV19 combines with J gene TRBJ2-2; 8 bases line up with TRBD1. Trimming at V came to 4 bases and at J to 4 bases, leaving 5 bases not matched to a gene. The CDR3 is made up of 15 amino acids. Germline assignment: CDR1 LNHDA and CDR2 SQIVND (reference sequence). Written as DNA, the CDR3 is TGTGCCAGTAGTACTTCAGGGGGCAGCACCGGGGAGCTGTTTTTT. Translation: CASSTSGGSTGELFF.

Many counts were recorded for this clonotype. The V gene is TRBV2, the J gene TRBJ1-2; D is possibly TRBD1 (5 bases). The CDR3 sequence is 15 residues long. Germline V gene sequence: CDR1 SNHLY, CDR2 FYNNEI. V was clipped by 7 bases and J by 0 bases, with 15 bases between them. The CDR3 sequence: CASIAEWGTNYGYTF. As DNA, the CDR3 is TGTGCCAGCATCGCCGAATGGGGCACTAACTATGGCTACACCTTC.

The sample holds many counts of this clonotype. V and J are TRBV24-1 and TRBJ2-5, with 9 bases fitting TRBD1. Unmatched junction bases numbered 3, after V lost 4 bases and J lost 1 base. There are 15 residues in the CDR3. CDR1 and CDR2 (germline): KGHDR, SFDVKD. For the CDR3, the DNA is TGTGCCACCAGTGAGCGGACAGGGGTCCAAGAGACCCAGTACTTC. Translated, it gives CATSERTGVQETQYF.

Many counts were recorded for this clonotype. This rearrangement joins TRBV28 to TRBJ2-4; 7 bases fit TRBD1. This CDR3 has 16 residues. Losses at the gene ends were 7 bases for V and 0 bases for J; bases not matched to a gene: 9. CDR1 and CDR2 (germline): MDHEN, SYDVKM. The CDR3 protein is CASTPDRELAKNIQYF. The CDR3 bases are TGTGCCAGCACCCCCGACAGGGAGTTAGCCAAAAACATTCAGTACTTC.

In the case of this clonotype: A much larger clonotype is one base distant, so this may be a read error. The CDR3 sequence: CASSIQVDTDTEAFF. As DNA, the CDR3 is TGTGCCAGTAGTATTCAGGTCGACACAGACACTGAAGCTTTCTTT. This chain connects TRBV19 to TRBJ1-1; D is undetermined. Per germline, CDR1 LNHDA and CDR2 SQIVND (reference sequence). V was shortened by 3 bases and J by 3 bases, with 14 bases between the two germline ends. The CDR3 covers 15 residues. The full variable domain, its missing parts supplied by reference TRBV19 and TRBJ1-1, is DGGITQSPKYLFRKEGQNVTLSCEQNLNHDAMYWYRQDPGQGLRLIYYSQIVNDFQKGDIAEGYSVSREKKESFPLTVTSAQKNPTAFYLCASSIQVDTDTEAFFGQGTRLTVV.

V is TRBV19 and J is TRBJ2-7; 11 nucleotides match TRBD1. Germline CDR1 LNHDA, CDR2 SQIVND (reference sequence). The V and J ends lost 4 bases and 7 bases, in that order; junction bases with no gene match: 6. The CDR3 has 14 residues. CDR3 nucleotide sequence: TGTGCCAGTAGTAGGACAGGGGGCATGTGGGAGCAGTACTTC. It is translated as CASSRTGGMWEQYF.

The rearrangement links TRBV6-5 to TRBJ2-1; D is ambiguous. This CDR3 region has 13 residues. Germline CDR1 is MNHEY and CDR2 is SVGAGI. V lost 2 bases to trimming and J lost 10 bases, with 12 bases between them. The CDR3 nucleotides are TGTGCCAGCAGTTACGGGTCGGTAGGGGAGCAGTTCTTC. Residues: CASSYGSVGEQFF.

This clonotype was seen repeatedly, ten times or more. The CDR3 here is CASRLRDTEAFF. In DNA form, the CDR3 reads TGTGCCAGCAGGCTCCGGGACACTGAAGCTTTCTTT. The V gene is TRBV6-1, the J gene TRBJ1-1; D ambiguous. The CDR3 is 12 amino acids. V gave up 6 bases and J gave up 3 bases, with 8 bases separating them. Germline assignment: CDR1 MNHNS and CDR2 SASEGT.

Only a few counts were recorded for this clonotype. The genes are TRBV4-2 and TRBJ1-3; possible D gene TRBD1, 5 bases. With 1 base removed from V and 2 bases from J, the gap between germline ends came to 12 bases. Germline loops: CDR1 LGHNA, CDR2 YNFKEQ. The CDR3 totals 16 residues. The CDR3 DNA reads as TGTGCCAGCAGCCAAGTCTGGGACCAAACTGGAAACACCATATATTTT. Its translation is CASSQVWDQTGNTIYF.